The text below deals with one T cell receptor beta chain. What antigen it recognizes has not been identified. Base qualities are not provided; no much larger clone lies one nucleotide away. Patients with a history of autoimmune disease or receiving systemic immunosuppression were excluded from the trial. In every dose cohort, peripheral blood was drawn for TCR sequencing at baseline, cycle 4 day 1, and cycle 7 day 1. Samples were obtained from an open-label, multicenter, first-in-human phase I dose-escalation trial of ivuxolimab. Adults with locally advanced or metastatic melanoma, renal cell, hepatocellular, or head and neck squamous cell carcinoma were enrolled in the trial. CD4+ and CD8+ T cells were sorted separately from peripheral blood before TCR sequencing. To sequence the TCRbeta CDR3 region, genomic DNA was isolated from the sorted cells. TCRbeta CDR3 regions were sequenced using the immunoSEQ Assay. TCRdb re-hosts the immuneACCESS table, in-frame sequences only. Its copies lack some clones; in the studies checked, an unresolved V gene accounts for under half of them, and the cause for the rest is not known. The sample has about 120,000 clones on record, approximately 92% of them singletons. The ten largest clonotypes hold around 0.53% of the sample.

V loses 6 bases of germline sequence and J loses 7 bases, and the interval between the two ends is 12 bases. Measured from the cysteine to the phenylalanine, the CDR3 is 11 residues long. The kept DNA is CDR3 alone, 33 bases in frame from the first base. The germline V gene (reference sequence) sets CDR1 to DFQATT and CDR2 to SNEGSKA. The sample originates from a study of OX40 agonist ivuxolimab in advanced cancers. At the level of the whole study: Ivuxolimab was a fully human IgG2 agonistic monoclonal antibody targeting the costimulatory receptor OX40 (CD134). Intravenous ivuxolimab was administered to patients every 2 weeks at six dose levels: 0.01, 0.1, 0.3, 1.5, 3 and 10 mg/kg. Of the approximately 54 patients in dose escalation, 19 had hepatocellular carcinoma, about 15 had melanoma, 9 had renal cell carcinoma and 9 had head and neck cancer. The dose-escalation cohort was about 83% male with a mean age of approximately 60 years, ranging from roughly 20 to 80. Prior anti-PD-1, anti-PD-L1 or anti-CTLA-4 therapy was permitted, and 40% of dose-escalation patients had received checkpoint inhibitors. Three dose-escalation patients achieved partial responses, one with hepatocellular carcinoma and two with cutaneous melanoma. Peripheral TCRbeta sequencing was intended to test whether TCR sequence diversity was altered and clonal T-cell expansion was caused by ivuxolimab. The paper covers the monotherapy dose-escalation part of the phase I ivuxolimab trial, which included N ≈ 50 patients.

Here is what the overall study found, with its caveats: Partial responders in the 0.1-3.0 mg/kg groups had among the lowest normalized peripheral clonal expansion, especially among CD8+ T cells. The antigen specificity of the clonally expanded peripheral T cells was not determined. At doses of 0.1 to 3.0 mg/kg, clonal expansion of both CD4+ and CD8+ blood T cells was observed from baseline to week 6. Low levels of normalized T-cell clonal expansion were also seen in some patients who did not respond. After ivuxolimab, CD8+ T cells had more expanded clones than CD4+ T cells on average.

Source: CD4+ or CD8+ T cells sorted from blood, taken in a trial of the OX40 agonist ivuxolimab. This TCR derives from an adult with an advanced solid tumor such as melanoma, head and neck, liver or kidney cancer. The rearranged segments are TRBV20-1 and TRBJ1-2; the D gene cannot be resolved reliably. CDR3 region: CSAESAPGYTF. The DNA reads as follows: TGCAGTGCGGAAAGTGCCCCTGGCTACACCTTC.